This T cell receptor beta chain was captured in a study of cytomegalovirus exposure and HLA in healthy donors. 13 Jbeta primers and 60 Vbeta primers were used for the PCR. TCRdb keeps only in-frame clones here, not all; method: immunoSEQ multiplex PCR. Of around 100,000 clones listed, under 85% are singletons. Trimming took 4 bases from V and 3 from J; bases not matched to a gene: 13. CDR1 and CDR2 from the germline V gene are SGHNT and YYREEE (reference sequence). The CDR3 length is 19 residues. The genes are TRBV5-4 and TRBJ2-7; 16 nucleotides line up with TRBD2. The specimen was PBMCs. The clonotype comes from a man over 45 in good health and CMV-seropositive. CDR3 region: CASSASGLAGGPSFYEQYF. CDR3 coding DNA: TGTGCCAGCAGCGCCTCGGGACTAGCGGGAGGGCCCTCTTTCTACGAGCAGTACTTC.